The 21 T cell receptor beta chains in this list originate from one sample, sequenced in a study of blood T cell repertoires in COVID-19. This table comes from immunoSEQ multiplex PCR, and its TCRdb copy is limited to in-frame clones, with some not included. The top ten hold 4.3% of the sample, which has over 350,000 clones, around 89% seen once. Sequencing was carried out using peripheral blood. These TCRs come from a woman aged 30 to 39 with acute or convalescent COVID-19.

There are a few counts of this clone. This chain connects TRBV9 to TRBJ1-6; D might be TRBD1 (6 bases). There are 14 residues in the CDR3. Germline CDR1 reads SGDLS; CDR2 reads YYNGEE. Trimming removed 4 bases at V and 9 bases at J, with 14 bases between. CDR3 residues: CASSKQGVGSPLHF. For the CDR3, the DNA is TGTGCCAGCAGCAAACAGGGAGTGGGTTCACCCCTCCACTTT.

This clone came up once. The V call is TRBV29-1, the J call TRBJ1-1; 7 bases are a match to TRBD1. The CDR3 runs 12 residues. CDR1 and CDR2 (germline): SQVTM, ANQGSEA. V was clipped by 4 bases and J by 3 bases; unmatched bases: 2. CDR3 nucleotides: TGCAGCGTTGGAGGGGGCGACACTGAAGCTTTCTTT. Encoded protein: CSVGGGDTEAFF. Combining the CDR3 with reference TRBV29-1 and TRBJ1-1 gives the whole variable domain SAVISQKPSRDICQRGTSLTIQCQVDSQVTMMFWYRQQPGQSLTLIATANQGSEATYESGFVIDKFPISRPNLTFSTLTVSNMSPEDSSIYLCSVGGGDTEAFFGQGTRLTVV.

DNA of the CDR3: TGTGCCAGCAGAGTACAGGGGGTTGCGACCGGGGAGCTGTTTTTT. Translation: CASRVQGVATGELFF. The chain recombines TRBV6-4 with TRBJ2-2, with 8 bases lining up with TRBD1. V gave up 6 bases and J gave up 5 bases; unmatched junction bases: 8. Germline lookup yields CDR1 MRHNA and CDR2 SNTAGT. This CDR3 is 15 amino acids long.

The chain combines TRBV5-4 with TRBJ2-1; D not certain. Germline V gene sequence: CDR1 SGHNT, CDR2 YYREEE (reference sequence). V was pared by 4 bases and J by 5 bases, with 7 bases between. The CDR3 is made up of 12 amino acids. The CDR3 sequence is CASSHSNNEQFF. The CDR3, as DNA: TGTGCCAGCAGCCACTCGAACAATGAGCAGTTCTTC.

The chain carries TRBV4-1 and TRBJ2-1; the match to TRBD1 covers 7 bases. The CDR3 extends over 18 amino acids. Looked up from germline, CDR1 is MGHRA and CDR2 is YSYEKL. V lost 4 bases and J lost 5; bases outside the gene matches: 17. The CDR3 bases are TGCGCCAGCAGCCGTACCCCCGACAGGGCCAACCCCCACAATGAGCAGTTCTTC. It codes for CASSRTPDRANPHNEQFF.

The chain employs TRBV3-1 (or the pseudogene TRBV3-2) and TRBJ2-7, with D uncertain. Trimming left V 0 bases short and J 0 bases short, with 12 bases between. Germline CDR1 LGHDT, CDR2 YNNKEL (reference sequence). The CDR3 length is 16 residues. CDR3 protein: CASSQEIRLSSYEQYF. In DNA, the CDR3 is TGTGCCAGCAGCCAAGAGATCAGGCTGAGCTCCTACGAGCAGTACTTC.

The chain carries TRBV18 and TRBJ2-2, with D tentatively TRBD2 (5 bases). Germline values: CDR1 KGHSH, CDR2 LQKENI. Deletions cut 6 bases from V and 3 bases from J, with 14 bases between. The CDR3 sequence is 15 residues long. DNA of the CDR3: TGTGCCAGCTCCCTCCCGGGGAGTTACACCGGGGAGCTGTTTTTT. This gives the protein CASSLPGSYTGELFF.

The chain has TRBV27 and TRBJ1-2; perhaps TRBD1 as D (6 bases). The CDR3 spans 13 residues. Germline V gene lookup returns CDR1 MNHEY and CDR2 SMNVEV (reference sequence). The V gene lost 6 bases and the J gene lost 2 bases, with 10 bases spanning the gap. The CDR3 DNA reads as TGTGCCAGCAGAATCACAGGGAACTATGGCTACACCTTC. Its protein is CASRITGNYGYTF.

The rearrangement uses TRBV5-1 and TRBJ2-3, with 7 bases matching TRBD2. This CDR3 is 18 amino acids long. The J segment lost 0 bases and the V segment lost 3 bases, leaving 13 bases of the junction unmatched. Looked up from germline, CDR1 is SGHRS and CDR2 is YFSETQ. CDR3 loop: CASSSGLEAGLSTDTQYF. The CDR3 DNA is TGCGCCAGCAGCTCAGGACTAGAAGCAGGCCTAAGCACAGATACGCAGTATTTT.

The gene calls are TRBV18 and TRBJ1-2, with 7 nucleotides matching TRBD1. Germline V gene lookup returns CDR1 KGHSH and CDR2 LQKENI. With V trimmed by 2 bases and J by 3 bases, 6 bases remained unmatched. This CDR3 is built from 15 residues. The CDR3 here is CASSPNAGGDYGYTF. Written as DNA, the CDR3 is TGTGCCAGCTCACCAAATGCAGGGGGAGACTATGGCTACACCTTC.

The genes are TRBV2 and TRBJ1-6; 7 nucleotides agree with TRBD1. Trimming at V came to 4 bases and at J to 4 bases, leaving 4 bases not matched to a gene. The CDR3 is 15 amino acids. Germline values: CDR1 SNHLY, CDR2 FYNNEI. CDR3 sequence reads: CASSVNRGYNSPLHF. CDR3 in DNA: TGTGCCAGCAGTGTAAACAGGGGTTATAATTCACCCCTCCACTTT. The full variable domain, rest sourced from reference TRBV2 and TRBJ1-6, is EPEVTQTPSHQVTQMGQEVILRCVPISNHLYFYWYRQILGQKVEFLVSFYNNEISEKSEIFDDQFSVERPDGSNFTLKIRSTKLEDSAMYFCASSVNRGYNSPLHFGNGTRLTVT.

V and J are TRBV10-3 and TRBJ1-5; 7 bases match TRBD1. V lost 11 bases and J lost 0; bases outside the gene matches: 10. Germline V gene sequence: CDR1 ENHRY, CDR2 SYGVKD. The CDR3 contains 15 residues. CDR3 bases: TGTGCCCTTTTAGACAGGGATTATAGCAATCAGCCCCAGCATTTT. This gives the protein CALLDRDYSNQPQHF.

This clone was seen just once. This chain uses TRBV19 with TRBJ1-6, with no clear D. Trimming pared 6 bases from V and 2 bases from J, leaving 8 bases between. This CDR3 contains 14 residues. Germline V gives CDR1 LNHDA, CDR2 SQIVND (reference sequence). DNA of the CDR3: TGTGCCAGTAGAACTACACCCTATAATTCACCCCTCCACTTT. Translation gives CASRTTPYNSPLHF.

The CDR3 DNA follows: TGTGCCACCAGTGGTAAGGCAGGGACTGGCTCTGGGGCCAACGTCCTGACTTTC. Its translation is CATSGKAGTGSGANVLTF. The rearrangement uses TRBV24-1 and TRBJ2-6; weak D call: TRBD2 (6 bases). This CDR3 region has 18 residues. Germline loops: CDR1 KGHDR, CDR2 SFDVKD. V lost 5 bases and J lost 0, with 16 bases in between.

This chain uses TRBV5-1 with TRBJ2-5; 7 bases line up with TRBD1. Trimming took 1 base from V and 1 from J; bases not matched to a gene: 4. The CDR3 contains 15 residues. Germline V CDR1 and CDR2: SGHRS, YFSETQ. The CDR3 is CASSLMGQIQETQYF. The CDR3 DNA reads TGCGCCAGCAGCTTGATGGGACAGATCCAAGAGACCCAGTACTTC.

In the case of this clone: At the DNA level, this CDR3 is encoded by other sequences in the same sample as well. The V call is TRBV15, the J call TRBJ2-7; 10 positions match TRBD1. Germline V gene sequence: CDR1 LNHNV, CDR2 YYDKDF (reference sequence). The V gene end was trimmed by 3 bases and the J gene end by 6 bases; junction bases not matched to a gene: 2. The CDR3 consists of 13 residues. In nucleotides, the CDR3 is TGTGCCACCAGCAGTGGGACAGGGGTCGAGCAGTACTTC. This sequence encodes CATSSGTGVEQYF.

The V gene is TRBV30, the J gene TRBJ1-5, with a weak D call TRBD1 (6 bases). V gave up 2 bases and J gave up 7 bases, with 12 bases separating them. CDR1 is GTSNPN and CDR2 is SVGIG in the germline V gene (reference sequence). CDR3 length equals 13 residues. The CDR3 coding sequence is TGTGCCTGGAGTTACGGCAGGGGACAGCCCCAGCATTTT. Residues: CAWSYGRGQPQHF.

The chain carries TRBV7-9 and TRBJ2-5; 10 bases are a match to TRBD1. This CDR3 region has 15 residues. The germline CDR1 and CDR2 sequences are SEHNR and FQNEAQ (reference sequence). V was clipped by 6 bases and J by 9 bases; unmatched bases: 13. This chain's CDR3 is CASSSTGGVQLAQYF. CDR3 in DNA: TGTGCCAGCAGTTCGACAGGGGGCGTTCAGTTGGCCCAGTACTTC. The complete variable domain, with remaining parts taken from reference TRBV7-9 and TRBJ2-5, reads DTGVSQNPRHKITKRGQNVTFRCDPISEHNRLYWYRQTLGQGPEFLTYFQNEAQLEKSRLLSDRFSAERPKGSFSTLEIQRTEQGDSAMYLCASSSTGGVQLAQYFGPGTRLLVL.

This CDR3 is CASSQRDFTDTQYF. The CDR3 coding sequence is TGTGCCAGCAGCCAACGGGACTTCACAGATACGCAGTATTTT. This chain connects TRBV4-2 to TRBJ2-3; D is perhaps TRBD2 (6 bases). Trimming removed 2 bases at V and 2 bases at J, with 8 bases between. In germline, CDR1 is LGHNA, CDR2 YNFKEQ. The CDR3 covers 14 residues.

The J gene is TRBJ1-6, the V gene TRBV2; D remains ambiguous. Germline V gene data show CDR1 as SNHLY and CDR2 as FYNNEI. The V gene lost 8 bases and the J gene lost 5 bases, with 16 bases spanning the gap. This CDR3 is 15 amino acids long. The CDR3 here is CASRGARRNNSPLHF. CDR3 bases: TGTGCCAGCCGTGGAGCCCGCAGGAATAATTCACCCCTCCACTTT. The full variable domain, its missing parts supplied by reference TRBV2 and TRBJ1-6, is EPEVTQTPSHQVTQMGQEVILRCVPISNHLYFYWYRQILGQKVEFLVSFYNNEISEKSEIFDDQFSVERPDGSNFTLKIRSTKLEDSAMYFCASRGARRNNSPLHFGNGTRLTVT.

This clone was observed a few times. The V gene is TRBV20-1, the J gene TRBJ1-5; 8 bases line up with TRBD1. Germline V gene sequence: CDR1 DFQATT, CDR2 SNEGSKA (reference sequence). V was clipped by 3 bases and J by 4 bases; unmatched bases: 8. The CDR3 length is 15 residues. CDR3 in amino acids: CSASLGDRGNQPQHF. In nucleotides, the CDR3 is TGCAGTGCTAGTTTGGGTGACAGGGGTAATCAGCCCCAGCATTTT.